One and the same sample provided the 12 T cell receptor beta chains below, sequenced in a study of shared clonotypes between healthy human individuals. Method: immunoSEQ multiplex PCR; TCRdb's copy keeps in-frame clones and lacks some. The sample consists of roughly 500,000 clones, 60% to 80% of them appearing once. The specimen was PBMCs. The receptors stem from a woman in her forties in good health. Some clones in this sample may be carry-over from other donors' samples.

The rearrangement links TRBV2 to TRBJ2-7; TRBD2 agrees at 7 bases. Germline lookup yields CDR1 SNHLY and CDR2 FYNNEI. V shed 7 bases, J shed 4 bases, and the junction held 10 bases outside the gene matches. This CDR3 comprises 14 residues. The CDR3 DNA reads as TGTGCCAGCATCGAGATCGCTAGCGGATACGAGCAGTACTTC. It is translated as CASIEIASGYEQYF.

The chain links TRBV10-2 to TRBJ2-1; TRBD2 is a possible D gene (5 bases). The germline V gene encodes CDR1 WSHSY and CDR2 SAAADI. V lost 6 bases to trimming and J lost 1 base, with 13 bases between them. The CDR3 totals 15 residues. CDR3 residues: CASRPGRGSYNEQFF. The CDR3 nucleotides are TGCGCCAGCAGACCCGGCAGAGGGTCCTACAATGAGCAGTTCTTC.

The chain links TRBV27 to TRBJ2-5, with 7 bases fitting TRBD1. The DNA end lines up better with TRBJ2-7; the J call may be wrong. The CDR3 consists of 13 residues. Germline V gene sequence: CDR1 MNHEY, CDR2 SMNVEV (reference sequence). The CDR3 coding sequence is TGTGCCAGCAGTTATCGACAGGGTTACGAGCAGTACTTC. Protein product: CASSYRQGYEQYF.

CDR3 loop: CASGGGTGSTGANVLTF. The DNA of the CDR3 is TGTGCCAGCGGTGGGGGAACAGGTAGCACTGGGGCCAACGTCCTGACTTTC. The genes are TRBV9 and TRBJ2-6; TRBD1 or TRBD2 may be the D gene (5 bases each). The CDR3 runs to 17 residues. Germline CDR1 is SGDLS and CDR2 is YYNGEE. V lost 7 bases, J lost 2 bases, and 19 bases lay in between. Full variable domain (missing parts from reference TRBV9 and TRBJ2-6): DSGVTQTPKHLITATGQRVTLRCSPRSGDLSVYWYQQSLDQGLQFLIQYYNGEERAKGNILERFSAQQFPDLHSELNLSSLELGDSALYFCASGGGTGSTGANVLTFGAGSRLTVL.

This clone occurred many times. The identical CDR3 is also encoded by other nucleotide sequences in the sample. The chain is built from TRBV19 and TRBJ1-5; D ambiguous. CDR1 and CDR2 from the germline V gene are LNHDA and SQIVND (reference sequence). Trimming took 9 bases from V and 1 from J, leaving 13 bases between them. This CDR3 has 14 residues. DNA for the CDR3: TGTGCCAGCCCAGAGGAGGGCAGCAATCAGCCCCAGCATTTT. It is translated as CASPEEGSNQPQHF.

The chain joins TRBV6-6 to TRBJ1-2; tentatively, D is TRBD1 (5 bases). The CDR3 contains 12 residues. Germline CDR1 MNHNY, CDR2 SVGAGI (reference sequence). Trimming cost V 5 bases and J 8 bases, with 12 bases left between them. CDR3 sequence reads: CASSPGTEGYTF. The CDR3 bases are TGTGCCAGCAGTCCCGGGACCGAAGGCTACACCTTC.

Concerning this clone itself: This likely reflects a read error, since a far larger clone is one base away. This rearrangement joins TRBV30 to TRBJ2-3; 8 bases line up with TRBD1. The CDR3 sequence is 14 residues long. With 0 bases clipped from V and 4 bases from J, the junction kept 3 bases outside the gene matches. Germline V CDR1 and CDR2: GTSNPN, SVGIG (reference sequence). The CDR3 DNA reads TGTGCCTGGAGTGTTGCAGGGGGCCCAGATACGCAGTATTTT. Translation: CAWSVAGGPDTQYF.

The chain links TRBV14 to TRBJ2-3; 10 positions match TRBD1. J lost 3 bases, V lost 5 bases, and 8 bases had no gene match. From germline, CDR1 is SGHDN and CDR2 FVKESK. The CDR3 runs to 16 residues. CDR3 residues: CASSSSPGQGTDTQYF. The CDR3 region has the DNA TGTGCCAGCAGCTCTTCTCCGGGACAGGGGACAGATACGCAGTATTTT. Supplemented by reference TRBV14 and TRBJ2-3, the full variable domain reads EAGVTQFPSHSVIEKGQTVTLRCDPISGHDNLYWYRRVMGKEIKFLLHFVKESKQDESGMPNNRFLAERTGGTYSTLKVQPAELEDSGVYFCASSSSPGQGTDTQYFGPGTRLTVL.

The V call is TRBV9, the J call TRBJ1-1, with 7 bases that match TRBD1. V was clipped by 3 bases and J by 3 bases; unmatched bases: 8. CDR1 and CDR2 from the germline V gene are SGDLS and YYNGEE. This CDR3 region has 15 residues. CDR3 region: CASSGILQGYTEAFF. CDR3 sequence (DNA): TGTGCCAGCAGCGGAATATTACAGGGGTACACTGAAGCTTTCTTT.

The chain recombines TRBV5-6 with TRBJ2-3, with D unclear. The CDR3 is 14 amino acids. CDR1 and CDR2 (germline): SGHDT, YYEEEE. Between the trimmed V and J ends, which lost 2 bases and 1 base, there was a span of 8 bases. This CDR3 is CASSFRSGTDTQYF. The CDR3 nucleotides read TGTGCCAGCAGCTTTAGATCCGGCACAGATACGCAGTATTTT.

This rearrangement joins TRBV7-2 to TRBJ2-2, with 16 positions matching TRBD2. V shed 8 bases, J shed 6 bases, and the junction held 9 bases outside the gene matches. The CDR3 spans 17 residues. Looked up from germline, CDR1 is SGHTA and CDR2 is FQGNSA. CDR3 sequence: CASRRTGTSGRAGELFF. The CDR3 DNA reads TGTGCCAGCCGCAGAACCGGGACTAGCGGGAGGGCCGGGGAGCTGTTTTTT.

The genes are TRBV11-3 and TRBJ2-5; D remains ambiguous. Germline values: CDR1 SGHNT, CDR2 YENEEA. Trimming took 1 base from V and 5 from J, leaving 5 bases between them. The CDR3 length is 12 residues. As DNA, the CDR3 is TGTGCCAGCAGCTTAGCGATCGAGACCCAGTACTTC. Encoded protein: CASSLAIETQYF.